Listed below are T cell receptor beta chains from one sample, sequenced in a study of CD8 T cells in Susac syndrome. From the immunoSEQ multiplex PCR reads, TCRdb called clonotypes with MiXCR, one entry per CDR3 protein. This repertoire shows about 440,000 distinct CDR3 sequences, about 85% found once; its top ten account for under 0.15%. The sample taken for sequencing was CD8+ T cells from PBMCs. The receptors were sampled from a human donor with multiple sclerosis. Each CDR3 is given with its conserved first and last residue. D genes are given only for firm matches. Rows give clone size only sometimes, using once, few, many, or a class for an expanded clone.

j_gene: TRBJ1-1; v_gene: TRBV30; abundance: NA; d_gene: NA; CDR3aa: CAWSQLGTEAFF; CDR3nt: TGTGCCTGGAGTCAGTTAGGTACTGAAGCTTTCTTT
j_gene: TRBJ1-1; v_gene: TRBV6-1; abundance: NA; d_gene: NA; CDR3aa: CASSEVGGNTEAFF; CDR3nt: TGTGCCAGCAGTGAAGTCGGGGGGAACACTGAAGCTTTCTTT
j_gene: TRBJ2-7; v_gene: TRBV11-2; abundance: NA; d_gene: NA; CDR3aa: CASSLIRGTGSYEQYF; CDR3nt: TGTGCCAGCAGCTTAATCCGCGGGACGGGCTCCTACGAGCAGTACTTC
j_gene: TRBJ2-7; v_gene: TRBV4-1; abundance: NA; d_gene: NA; CDR3aa: CASTSQELPYEQYF; CDR3nt: TGCGCCAGCACATCACAGGAATTACCCTACGAGCAGTACTTC
j_gene: TRBJ1-1; v_gene: TRBV27; abundance: NA; d_gene: TRBD1; CDR3aa: CASSWTGLAVGLNTEAFF; CDR3nt: TGTGCCAGCAGTTGGACAGGGTTGGCGGTCGGGCTGAACACTGAAGCTTTCTTT
j_gene: TRBJ2-3; v_gene: TRBV29-1; abundance: NA; d_gene: TRBD2; CDR3aa: CSVEDGLGGGDTQYF; CDR3nt: TGCAGCGTTGAAGACGGACTCGGGGGGGGAGATACGCAGTATTTT
j_gene: TRBJ2-7; v_gene: TRBV28; abundance: NA; d_gene: NA; CDR3aa: CASSFPGTLYEQYF; CDR3nt: TGTGCCAGCAGCTTTCCCGGGACACTCTACGAGCAGTACTTC
j_gene: TRBJ2-4; v_gene: TRBV4-1; abundance: NA; d_gene: NA; CDR3aa: CASSQASGSRGNIQYF; CDR3nt: TGCGCCAGCAGCCAAGCGTCGGGGAGTAGGGGAAACATTCAGTACTTC
j_gene: TRBJ1-2; v_gene: TRBV18; abundance: few; d_gene: NA; CDR3aa: CASSPPGPVGYGYTF; CDR3nt: TGTGCCAGCTCACCACCGGGGCCCGTGGGGTATGGCTACACCTTC
j_gene: TRBJ2-7; v_gene: TRBV5-1; abundance: NA; d_gene: NA; CDR3aa: CASSPLEGLEQYF; CDR3nt: TGCGCCAGCAGCCCACTTGAAGGACTCGAGCAGTACTTC
j_gene: TRBJ1-1; v_gene: TRBV5-4; abundance: NA; d_gene: NA; CDR3aa: CASSPLQGSYTEAFF; CDR3nt: TGTGCCAGCAGCCCGCTTCAAGGATCCTACACTGAAGCTTTCTTT
j_gene: TRBJ2-7; v_gene: TRBV20-1; abundance: NA; d_gene: TRBD1; CDR3aa: CSAPGQVGRREQYF; CDR3nt: TGCAGTGCACCTGGACAGGTCGGACGGAGGGAGCAGTACTTC
j_gene: TRBJ1-1; v_gene: TRBV25-1; abundance: few; d_gene: NA; CDR3aa: CASSEGRLEAFF; CDR3nt: TGTGCCAGCAGTGAGGGAAGACTTGAAGCTTTCTTT
j_gene: TRBJ1-1; v_gene: TRBV19; abundance: NA; d_gene: NA; CDR3aa: CASSISYFSRNTEAFF; CDR3nt: TGTGCCAGTAGTATCAGTTACTTCTCGAGGAACACTGAAGCTTTCTTT
j_gene: TRBJ2-3; v_gene: TRBV12-3/TRBV12-4; abundance: NA; d_gene: TRBD2; CDR3aa: CASSFGGGGDTQYF; CDR3nt: TGTGCCAGCAGTTTCGGGGGGGGCGGAGATACGCAGTATTTT
j_gene: TRBJ2-1; v_gene: TRBV19; abundance: NA; d_gene: TRBD2; CDR3aa: CASLSGGGEQFF; CDR3nt: TGTGCCAGTCTTAGCGGGGGAGGGGAGCAGTTCTTC
j_gene: TRBJ2-7; v_gene: TRBV20-1; abundance: once; d_gene: TRBD1; CDR3aa: CSAIAQGQGDEQYF; CDR3nt: TGCAGTGCTATAGCCCAGGGACAGGGGGACGAGCAGTACTTC
j_gene: TRBJ2-7; v_gene: TRBV30; abundance: few; d_gene: NA; CDR3aa: CAWSTDSYEQYF; CDR3nt: TGTGCCTGGAGTACCGATTCCTACGAGCAGTACTTC
j_gene: TRBJ1-4; v_gene: TRBV4-1; abundance: NA; d_gene: NA; CDR3aa: CASSQEGFTNEKLFF; CDR3nt: TGCGCCAGCAGCCAAGAGGGTTTCACTAATGAAAAACTGTTTTTT
j_gene: TRBJ2-7; v_gene: TRBV30; abundance: once; d_gene: NA; CDR3aa: CAWSVSAAVYEQYF; CDR3nt: TGTGCCTGGAGTGTGTCCGCCGCGGTCTACGAGCAGTACTTC
j_gene: TRBJ1-2; v_gene: TRBV12-3/TRBV12-4; abundance: NA; d_gene: NA; CDR3aa: CASSETTVISYGYTF; CDR3nt: TGTGCCAGCAGTGAGACGACAGTGATCTCATATGGCTACACCTTC
j_gene: TRBJ1-2; v_gene: TRBV29-1; abundance: NA; d_gene: NA; CDR3aa: CSVSDNASGYTF; CDR3nt: TGCAGCGTTTCCGACAATGCCTCTGGCTACACCTTC
j_gene: TRBJ2-7; v_gene: TRBV7-9; abundance: once; d_gene: NA; CDR3aa: CASSLLEPTEQYF; CDR3nt: TGTGCCAGCAGCTTACTCGAGCCCACCGAGCAGTACTTC
j_gene: TRBJ2-7; v_gene: TRBV20-1; abundance: few; d_gene: TRBD2; CDR3aa: CSARGLAGDYEQYF; CDR3nt: TGCAGTGCTAGGGGACTAGCCGGAGACTACGAGCAGTACTTC
j_gene: TRBJ2-7; v_gene: TRBV27; abundance: NA; d_gene: NA; CDR3aa: CASSSPPFYEQYF; CDR3nt: TGTGCCAGCAGTTCCCCTCCCTTTTACGAGCAGTACTTC
j_gene: TRBJ1-1; v_gene: TRBV29-1; abundance: few; d_gene: NA; CDR3aa: CSSGGGATEAFF; CDR3nt: TGCAGCTCGGGAGGAGGGGCTACCGAAGCTTTCTTT
j_gene: TRBJ2-2; v_gene: TRBV4-1; abundance: NA; d_gene: NA; CDR3aa: CASSHDKTGSLNAGELFF; CDR3nt: TGCGCCAGCAGCCACGACAAGACGGGTTCATTGAACGCCGGGGAGCTGTTTTTT
j_gene: TRBJ2-7; v_gene: TRBV29-1; abundance: NA; d_gene: TRBD2; CDR3aa: CSVEDRSGGYEQYF; CDR3nt: TGCAGCGTTGAAGATCGGTCGGGGGGATACGAGCAGTACTTC
j_gene: TRBJ1-1; v_gene: TRBV28; abundance: once; d_gene: NA; CDR3aa: CASSFAQEDTEAFF; CDR3nt: TGTGCCAGCAGTTTTGCACAGGAGGACACTGAAGCTTTCTTT
j_gene: TRBJ2-7; v_gene: TRBV7-6; abundance: NA; d_gene: NA; CDR3aa: CASSFGPYPYEQYF; CDR3nt: TGTGCCAGCAGTTTCGGACCTTACCCCTACGAGCAGTACTTC
j_gene: TRBJ2-5; v_gene: TRBV3-1; abundance: NA; d_gene: NA; CDR3aa: CASSQDRSGDYQETQYF; CDR3nt: TGTGCCAGCAGCCAAGACCGGTCGGGAGATTATCAAGAGACCCAGTACTTC
j_gene: TRBJ1-4; v_gene: TRBV27; abundance: NA; d_gene: NA; CDR3aa: CASSLNSGVRDGEKLFF; CDR3nt: TGTGCCAGCAGTCTTAACTCTGGGGTGCGGGATGGTGAAAAACTGTTTTTT
j_gene: TRBJ2-7; v_gene: TRBV4-1; abundance: few; d_gene: TRBD2; CDR3aa: CASSQDRLAGFYEQYF; CDR3nt: TGCGCCAGCAGCCAAGATAGACTAGCGGGGTTCTACGAGCAGTACTTC